One and the same sample provided the 11 T cell receptor beta chains below, sequenced in a study of cytomegalovirus exposure and HLA in healthy donors (dated by TCRdb to the late 2010s). Library preparation was by the immunoSEQ multiplex PCR assay. For the multiplex PCR, a mixture combining 60 forward primers for TCR Vbeta segments and 13 reverse primers for TCR Jbeta segments was used. Entries here come from immuneACCESS through TCRdb and include only in-frame sequences with V and J called. Some clones fail to appear in such tables; in the studies checked, an unresolved V gene covers under half of the shortfall, and the cause of the remainder is unknown. For this sample the table gives about 100,000 clones, of which 70% to 80% were detected only once. 15% to 20% of the sample comes from the top ten. What was sequenced was PBMCs. Receptors originate from a woman aged 60 to 75 in good health and CMV-seropositive.

The CDR3 sequence is CASSSDRGRWQPQHF. The CDR3, as DNA: TGTGCCAGCAGCTCGGACAGGGGAAGGTGGCAGCCCCAGCATTTT. The chain links TRBV7-2 to TRBJ1-5, with 9 positions matching TRBD1. Germline values: CDR1 SGHTA, CDR2 FQGNSA. V shed 4 bases and J 7 bases; nucleotides not matched to a gene: 8. The CDR3 is 15 residues long.

This clone appeared a single time. V is TRBV9 and J is TRBJ2-7, with 8 bases matching TRBD2. CDR1 and CDR2 (germline): SGDLS, YYNGEE. The length of the CDR3 is 14 residues. V was pared by 0 bases and J by 7 bases, with 6 bases of the junction left unmatched. CDR3 residues: CASSVGGGLGEQYF. CDR3 sequence (DNA): TGTGCCAGCAGCGTAGGCGGGGGGCTGGGGGAGCAGTACTTC. The whole variable domain, filled in from reference TRBV9 and TRBJ2-7, reads DSGVTQTPKHLITATGQRVTLRCSPRSGDLSVYWYQQSLDQGLQFLIQYYNGEERAKGNILERFSAQQFPDLHSELNLSSLELGDSALYFCASSVGGGLGEQYFGPGTRLTVT.

The chain links TRBV29-1 to TRBJ2-1; tentatively, D is TRBD1 (5 bases). CDR1 is SQVTM and CDR2 is ANQGSEA in the germline V gene. V lost 4 bases, J lost 6 bases, and 13 bases lay in between. This CDR3 comprises 13 residues. CDR3 sequence: CSVAGVTGNEQFF. The CDR3 nucleotides are TGCAGCGTTGCAGGAGTCACAGGCAATGAGCAGTTCTTC.

The chain couples TRBV6-6 to TRBJ2-5, with D perhaps TRBD2 (7 bases). Germline-derived CDR1 and CDR2 are MNHNY and SVGAGI (reference sequence). Trimming took off 8 bases at V and 5 bases at J, with 12 bases between the two ends. This CDR3 region has 12 residues. The CDR3 is CASASGGETQYF. For the CDR3, the DNA is TGTGCCAGCGCCTCGGGGGGCGAGACCCAGTACTTC.

This clone was recorded only once. The gene calls are TRBV18 and TRBJ2-7; TRBD1 aligns across 10 bases. The junction had 4 bases not matched to a gene; V was cut back by 2 bases and J by 3 bases. The germline V gene encodes CDR1 KGHSH and CDR2 LQKENI. The CDR3 runs 15 residues. For the CDR3, the DNA is TGTGCCAGCTCACCAGTGGACAGGGGGAGCTACGAGCAGTACTTC. Protein: CASSPVDRGSYEQYF.

The chain carries TRBV15 and TRBJ1-2; 10 nucleotides agree with TRBD1. Losses at the gene ends were 1 base for V and 4 bases for J; bases not matched to a gene: 3. CDR3 length: 15 residues. CDR1 is LNHNV, CDR2 YYDKDF, per germline (reference sequence). The DNA of the CDR3 is TGTGCCACCAGCAGAGGGACAGGGGGAGGCTATGGCTACACCTTC. This encodes CATSRGTGGGYGYTF.

The chain employs TRBV28 and TRBJ2-5; D remains unclear. Between the trimmed V and J ends, which lost 1 base and 2 bases, there was a span of 5 bases. The CDR3 totals 13 residues. Germline V gives CDR1 MDHEN, CDR2 SYDVKM. CDR3 residues: CASSLFLQETQYF. The CDR3 DNA reads as TGTGCCAGCAGTTTATTTTTACAAGAGACCCAGTACTTC.

V gene TRBV9 combines with J gene TRBJ1-3, with D uncertain. Germline CDR1 reads SGDLS; CDR2 reads YYNGEE. With 4 bases removed from V and 0 bases from J, the gap between germline ends came to 5 bases. This CDR3 has 13 amino acids. CDR3 residues: CASSSHSGNTIYF. The DNA of the CDR3 is TGTGCCAGCAGCTCCCACTCTGGAAACACCATATATTTT.

The V gene is TRBV30, the J gene TRBJ1-5, with TRBD1 matching 10 bases. The CDR3 is 13 amino acids. From germline, CDR1 is GTSNPN and CDR2 SVGIG (reference sequence). V shed 6 bases and J 7 bases; nucleotides not matched to a gene: 6. The CDR3 bases are TGTGCCTGCGACAGGGGGCCGGGACAGCCCCAGCATTTT. This codes for CACDRGPGQPQHF.

The J gene is TRBJ2-1, the V gene TRBV7-9; 8 bases agree with TRBD1. The CDR3 consists of 16 residues. Germline CDR1 reads SEHNR; CDR2 reads FQNEAQ (reference sequence). With 4 bases clipped from V and 0 bases from J, the junction kept 5 bases outside the gene matches. The CDR3 region is CASSSRQGTSYNEQFF. Written as DNA, the CDR3 is TGTGCCAGCAGCTCAAGACAGGGGACCTCCTACAATGAGCAGTTCTTC.

This chain connects TRBV5-1 to TRBJ1-1; D may be TRBD1 (6 bases). This CDR3 comprises 14 residues. CDR1 SGHRS and CDR2 YFSETQ come from the germline V gene. Trimming cost V 4 bases and J 4 bases, with 14 bases left between them. The CDR3 DNA reads as TGCGCCAGCAGCCCTGGCCAGGGGAGCACTGAAGCTTTCTTT. This gives the protein CASSPGQGSTEAFF.